Listed below are T cell receptor beta chains from one sample, sequenced in a study of identical twins. TCRdb independently ran MiXCR on the 5' RACE reads; one entry per CDR3 protein. The table lists some 630,000 distinct CDR3 sequences, just over 7% of them singletons. The same data also went into a second study, on yellow fever vaccine responses in identical twins.

The sequenced material came from PBMCs. The receptors stem from a woman between 18 and 29 years old in good health. CDR3s include the opening cysteine and the closing phenylalanine or tryptophan. The D gene is left open where the match is weak. Clone size appears in some rows only: once, few, many, or a class for an expanded clone.

DNA	CDR3	J	size	D	V
TGTGCCACCAGTCGGGCGGAGCTCTCCTACAATGAGCAGTTCTTC	CATSRAELSYNEQFF	TRBJ2-1	many	NA	TRBV24-1
TGCAGCGTTGGGGAAGCCAAAAACATTCAGTACTTC	CSVGEAKNIQYF	TRBJ2-4	NA	NA	TRBV29-1
TGTGCCAGCAGCTCCCCCACCGCAGATACGCAGTATTTT	CASSSPTADTQYF	TRBJ2-3	few	NA	TRBV5-5
TGTGCCAGCAGTTTAAGGGCTAGCGGGAGGTTCGGAGATACGCAGTATTTT	CASSLRASGRFGDTQYF	TRBJ2-3	NA	TRBD2	TRBV12-3/TRBV12-4
TGTGCCAGCAGTGCCGGGGACGAGCAGTACTTC	CASSAGDEQYF	TRBJ2-7	NA	NA	TRBV2
TGTGCCAGCAGCTTAGATAGAGGACTAGCGGGGAACACCGGGGAGCTGTTTTTT	CASSLDRGLAGNTGELFF	TRBJ2-2	NA	TRBD2	TRBV11-2
TGTGCCATCAGTGAGTCGGCTGGTCGGACTAGCGGGAATCGGGATACGCAGTATTTT	CAISESAGRTSGNRDTQYF	TRBJ2-3	NA	TRBD2	TRBV10-3
TGTGCCAGCAGCCAGCATCTTCTCCTACTAGCGGGAGGGCCATCAAACAATGAGCAGTTCTTC	CASSQHLLLLAGGPSNNEQFF	TRBJ2-1	NA	TRBD2	TRBV3-1
TGTGCCAGCAGCTACCCACGGGACAGCCCCTCCTACGAGCAGTACTTC	CASSYPRDSPSYEQYF	TRBJ2-7	many	TRBD1	TRBV7-8
TGTGCCAGCAGTTACTCATGGACAGGGGGCAACTCCTACGAGCAGTACTTC	CASSYSWTGGNSYEQYF	TRBJ2-7	few	TRBD1	TRBV6-5
TGCAGTGCTAGAGAAACGGGAGCGTTCTACAATGAGCAGTTCTTC	CSARETGAFYNEQFF	TRBJ2-1	NA	NA	TRBV20-1
TGTGCCAGCAGTTTTAGGTCGGGACTAGGAATCGAGCAGTACTTC	CASSFRSGLGIEQYF	TRBJ2-7	NA	TRBD2	TRBV12-3/TRBV12-4
TGCAGTGCCATCGGGGAACCGCAAGAGACCCAGTACTTC	CSAIGEPQETQYF	TRBJ2-5	few	NA	TRBV20-1
TGCAGTGCCGGCCCAGGTATTGAGCAGTTCTTC	CSAGPGIEQFF	TRBJ2-1	many	NA	TRBV20-1
TGTGCCAGCAGCATACGGCAGGGGGCGCACGAGCAGTACTTC	CASSIRQGAHEQYF	TRBJ2-7	few	TRBD1	TRBV3-1
TGTGCCAGCAGTCCCCGGTCCGGCTCCTACAATGAGCAGTTCTTC	CASSPRSGSYNEQFF	TRBJ2-1	many	NA	TRBV12-3/TRBV12-4
TGCGCCAGCAGCTTGGCGGGGAAGGACACTGAAGCTTTCTTT	CASSLAGKDTEAFF	TRBJ1-1	many	NA	TRBV5-1
TGCGCCAGCAGCTATACCGCTCTGGTTCAGCCCCAGCATTTT	CASSYTALVQPQHF	TRBJ1-5	few	NA	TRBV4-1
TGCGCCAGCAGCTTATACAGGGAGACTGAAGCTTTCTTT	CASSLYRETEAFF	TRBJ1-1	few	NA	TRBV5-1
TGTGCCAGCTCACCCCAGGGACACTACAATGAGCAGTTCTTC	CASSPQGHYNEQFF	TRBJ2-1	NA	NA	TRBV18
TGTGCCATCGGGAAGGTTCGGGACAACAGCGGGACCGGGGAGCTGTTTTTT	CAIGKVRDNSGTGELFF	TRBJ2-2	NA	NA	TRBV10-3